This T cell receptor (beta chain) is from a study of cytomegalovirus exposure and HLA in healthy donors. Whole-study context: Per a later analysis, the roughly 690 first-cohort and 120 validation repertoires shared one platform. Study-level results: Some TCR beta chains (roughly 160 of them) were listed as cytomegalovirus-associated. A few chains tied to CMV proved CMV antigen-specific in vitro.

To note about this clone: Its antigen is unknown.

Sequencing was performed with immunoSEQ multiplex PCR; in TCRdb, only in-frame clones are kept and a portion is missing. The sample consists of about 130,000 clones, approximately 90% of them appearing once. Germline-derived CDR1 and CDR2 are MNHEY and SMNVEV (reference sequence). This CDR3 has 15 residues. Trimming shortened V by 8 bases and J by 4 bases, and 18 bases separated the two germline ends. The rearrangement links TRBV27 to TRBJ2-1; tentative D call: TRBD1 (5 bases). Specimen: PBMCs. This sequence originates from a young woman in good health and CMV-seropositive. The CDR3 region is CASDDSPYRYNEQFF. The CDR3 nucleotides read TGTGCCAGCGATGACAGCCCATACCGTTACAATGAGCAGTTCTTC.